Each of the 6 T cell receptor beta chains below was sequenced from the same sample in a study of neoadjuvant anti-PD-1 for oral cavity cancer. Method: immunoSEQ multiplex PCR; TCRdb's copy keeps in-frame clones and lacks some. The table has 30,000 to 35,000 clones, 85% to 90% seen once. Sequenced material: PBMCs, taken before nivolumab (anti-PD-1) treatment. The receptor source for this set is a person aged 40 to 85 with oral cavity squamous cell carcinoma.

The J gene is TRBJ1-2, the V gene TRBV28; tentative D call: TRBD1 (5 bases). CDR3 length: 17 residues. CDR1 and CDR2 (germline): MDHEN, SYDVKM. The ends were cut back, 5 bases at V and 5 bases at J, with 24 bases in the middle. CDR3 amino acids: CASSPGAGSHRSYGYTF. CDR3 nucleotides: TGTGCCAGCAGTCCGGGAGCGGGGTCTCACAGGAGTTATGGCTACACCTTC.

This clone was counted a single time. J is TRBJ2-5 and V is TRBV5-5, with 7 bases lining up with TRBD1. The V gene end was trimmed by 2 bases and the J gene end by 1 base; junction bases not matched to a gene: 5. From germline, CDR1 is SGHKS and CDR2 YYEKEE (reference sequence). The CDR3 length is 15 residues. The CDR3 here is CASSFTGAPQETQYF. The DNA of the CDR3 is TGTGCCAGCAGCTTTACAGGGGCCCCCCAAGAGACCCAGTACTTC.

The J gene is TRBJ1-2, the V gene TRBV5-1, with a weak D call TRBD1 (6 bases). Trimming pared 4 bases from V and 1 base from J, leaving 11 bases between. Looked up from germline, CDR1 is SGHRS and CDR2 is YFSETQ. CDR3 length equals 14 residues. Written as DNA, the CDR3 is TGCGCCAGCAGCAAAGACAGGAATAACTATGGCTACACCTTC. Its protein product is CASSKDRNNYGYTF.

This clone was recorded a few times. The chain joins TRBV15 to TRBJ2-7, with 11 nucleotides matching TRBD2. From germline, CDR1 is LNHNV and CDR2 YYDKDF (reference sequence). J gave up 5 bases and V 0 bases, and 9 bases lay outside the gene matches. CDR3 length equals 17 residues. CDR3 sequence reads: CATSREYTSGGIDEQYF. The CDR3 DNA reads as TGTGCCACCAGCAGAGAATATACTAGCGGGGGTATTGACGAGCAGTACTTC.

The V call is TRBV5-8, the J call TRBJ2-5; D gene unclear. The CDR3 runs 16 residues. The germline V and J ends were trimmed by 0 bases and 5 bases, with 17 bases remaining between them. Germline assignment: CDR1 SGHTS and CDR2 YDEGEE. For the CDR3, the DNA is TGTGCCAGCAGCTTGGGGGCTGCCCCGGACCGGGAGACCCAGTACTTC. Protein: CASSLGAAPDRETQYF. Combining the CDR3 with reference TRBV5-8 and TRBJ2-5 gives the whole variable domain EAGVTQSPTHLIKTRGQQATLRCSPISGHTSVYWYQQALGLGLQFLLWYDEGEERNRGNFPPRFSGRQFPNYSSELNVNALELEDSALYLCASSLGAAPDRETQYFGPGTRLLVL.

The chain recombines TRBV29-1 with TRBJ2-7; 11 bases are a match to TRBD2. The CDR3 covers 14 residues. V dropped 3 bases and J dropped 4; count of bases not matched to a gene: 5. Germline CDR1 SQVTM, CDR2 ANQGSEA. CDR3 sequence reads: CSVDFGTSGYEQYF. In DNA, the CDR3 is TGCAGCGTTGATTTTGGGACTAGCGGTTACGAGCAGTACTTC.